Included here is one T cell receptor beta chain sequence, with context. These data belong to a study of OX40 agonist ivuxolimab in advanced cancers. At baseline, cycle 4 day 1, and cycle 7 day 1, blood was sampled. Clones were read by immunoSEQ multiplex PCR, and TCRdb kept only the in-frame ones, dropping some. In the table there are under 70,000 clones, more than 75% of which are singletons. Per germline, CDR1 SGHNT and CDR2 YYREEE (reference sequence). This CDR3 has 16 residues. Trimming removed 3 bases from V and 2 bases from J, with 17 bases in between. The V and J genes are TRBV5-4 and TRBJ1-2; weak D call: TRBD1 (5 bases). The sample here was CD4+ or CD8+ T cells sorted from blood, taken in a trial of the OX40 agonist ivuxolimab. This receptor was obtained from an adult with an advanced solid tumor such as melanoma, head and neck, liver or kidney cancer. CDR3 protein: CASSSLEQALNYGYTF. As DNA, the CDR3 is TGTGCCAGCAGCTCGCTAGAACAGGCCCTGAACTATGGCTACACCTTC.